These T cell receptor beta chains were read from a single sample in a study of blood T cell repertoires in COVID-19. Data came from immunoSEQ multiplex PCR; TCRdb stores just in-frame clones and leaves some out. This sample yields some 52,000 clones, of which around 86% are seen a single time; around 27% belongs to the top ten. Sequenced sample: peripheral blood. Every receptor here comes from a human donor in a cohort sampled during active COVID-19. Both conserved end residues are part of each CDR3. D genes are given only for firm matches. Clone sizes are given selectively: once, few, many, or a class where the clone is expanded.

CDR3nt	CDR3aa	j_gene	d_gene	abundance	v_gene
TGCAGCGTTGAAGAACCAACAGGGCCCTCCTACAATGAGCAGTTCTTC	CSVEEPTGPSYNEQFF	TRBJ2-1	-	-	TRBV29-1
TGTGCCAGCCTTGAACAATGGGGCTGGAACACTGAAGCTTTCTTT	CASLEQWGWNTEAFF	TRBJ1-1	-	-	TRBV7-2
TGTGCCAGCAGCCAAACAGGGGGCGCTGGCTACACCTTC	CASSQTGGAGYTF	TRBJ1-2	TRBD1	-	TRBV5-5
TGTGCCAGCAGTGAAGTGGGTAGGGTGAATAGCGGGGGACGCCAAGAGACCCAGTACTTC	CASSEVGRVNSGGRQETQYF	TRBJ2-5	TRBD2	-	TRBV2
TGTGCCAGCAGCCCCCCGGGACTAGCGGACAATGAGCAGTTCTTC	CASSPPGLADNEQFF	TRBJ2-1	TRBD2	-	TRBV5-4
TGTGCCAGCAGTTTGGGGACAGGAGAAGCTTTCTTT	CASSLGTGEAFF	TRBJ1-1	TRBD1	once	TRBV28
TGTGCCAGCAGCTTAGGGCTAGCGGTCTACAATGAGCAGTTCTTC	CASSLGLAVYNEQFF	TRBJ2-1	TRBD2	-	TRBV7-2
TGTGCCAGCAGCGTAGGAGAGCGGAGCACAGATACGCAGTATTTT	CASSVGERSTDTQYF	TRBJ2-3	-	-	TRBV9
TGTGCCAGCTCACCACCTCGGTCGGGCACAGATACGCAGTATTTT	CASSPPRSGTDTQYF	TRBJ2-3	-	once	TRBV18
TGTGCCTGGAGTCCAATCCCAACTCCCAACACTGAAGCTTTCTTT	CAWSPIPTPNTEAFF	TRBJ1-1	-	-	TRBV30
TGTGCCAGTAGTGGCAGGGGGCGCAGCTCCTACAATGAGCAGTTCTTC	CASSGRGRSSYNEQFF	TRBJ2-1	TRBD1	-	TRBV19
TGTGCCACCAGAAGCCAGGACAGGACAGGCCCAGGGTTGGGGGGCTACACCTTC	CATRSQDRTGPGLGGYTF	TRBJ1-2	TRBD1	-	TRBV24-1
TGTGCCAGCAGCGTAGGAGGACAGGGTTTAGACACCATATATTTT	CASSVGGQGLDTIYF	TRBJ1-3	TRBD1	-	TRBV9
TGTGCCAGCAGCGTCTTAAGCGGGGCCAGCTCCTACAATGAGCAGTTCTTC	CASSVLSGASSYNEQFF	TRBJ2-1	TRBD2	-	TRBV9
TGTGCCAGCAGTGCTTACTACGAGCAGTACTTC	CASSAYYEQYF	TRBJ2-7	-	few	TRBV6-4
TGTGCCAGCAGCTTCGGGACTAGGACTGAAGCTTTCTTT	CASSFGTRTEAFF	TRBJ1-1	-	-	TRBV9
TGTGCCTGGAGTGTACAGCCTACCTACGAGCAGTACTTC	CAWSVQPTYEQYF	TRBJ2-7	-	-	TRBV30
TGTGCCAGCAGCTTGGTTTCGCAGGGGAACACCGGGGAGCTGTTTTTT	CASSLVSQGNTGELFF	TRBJ2-2	-	-	TRBV7-2
TGTGCCAGCAGCTCCTACTACGAGCAGTACTTC	CASSSYYEQYF	TRBJ2-7	-	few	TRBV7-9
TGTGCCAGCAGCTTTTCCTCTGTGTCTAGCGGGTTCTACGAGCAGTACTTC	CASSFSSVSSGFYEQYF	TRBJ2-7	TRBD2	-	TRBV13
TGTGCCAGCAGCGGTCCAGGGGACTCCTATAATTCACCCCTCCACTTT	CASSGPGDSYNSPLHF	TRBJ1-6	-	once	TRBV5-6
TGTGCCAGCAGCTTTCAGGACTCGGACAATGAGCAGTTCTTC	CASSFQDSDNEQFF	TRBJ2-1	-	-	TRBV7-2
TGTGCCAGCAGCCGAGACAGGGGGGCTAACTATGGCTACACCTTC	CASSRDRGANYGYTF	TRBJ1-2	TRBD1	-	TRBV7-8
TGTGCCATCAGTGAGTCACGGGCTAGCGGGGACAACAATGAGCAGTTCTTC	CAISESRASGDNNEQFF	TRBJ2-1	TRBD2	-	TRBV10-3
TGCGCCAGCAGCCAATTAGCCAGGGCCTATGGCTACACCTTC	CASSQLARAYGYTF	TRBJ1-2	-	-	TRBV4-1
TGTGCCAGCAGACATAGCGGGGTCACAGATACGCAGTATTTT	CASRHSGVTDTQYF	TRBJ2-3	TRBD2	-	TRBV2
TGTGCCAGCAGTTACCTCGGGGACAGTGCTGAGCAGTACTTC	CASSYLGDSAEQYF	TRBJ2-7	TRBD1	-	TRBV6-5
TGTGCCAGCAGGCGATCGACAGGGAAAGGGGCCTACGAGCAGTACTTC	CASRRSTGKGAYEQYF	TRBJ2-7	TRBD1	-	TRBV3-1/TRBV3-2
TGTGCCAGCACCTACGGAGGAACTAACACCGGGGAGCTGTTTTTT	CASTYGGTNTGELFF	TRBJ2-2	-	-	TRBV6-5
TGTGCCACCAGCAGACCAGGGGTTGGTCAGCCCCAGCATTTT	CATSRPGVGQPQHF	TRBJ1-5	-	-	TRBV15
TGTGCCAGCAGCTTATATAGTGTGGATGAGCAGTTCTTC	CASSLYSVDEQFF	TRBJ2-1	-	-	TRBV11-2
TGCGCCAGCAGCTTGGTCGGGAGCGGGGATACGCAGTATTTT	CASSLVGSGDTQYF	TRBJ2-3	-	-	TRBV5-1
TGTGCCAGCTTGGCCCTCCAAGAGACCCAGTACTTC	CASLALQETQYF	TRBJ2-5	-	-	TRBV6-5
TGCGCCAGCAGCTTGGGTGGGACTAGCGGGGAGCAGTACTTC	CASSLGGTSGEQYF	TRBJ2-7	TRBD2	-	TRBV5-1
TGTGCCAGCAGACTCGACAGCTGGGGTCAGCCCCAGCATTTT	CASRLDSWGQPQHF	TRBJ1-5	-	-	TRBV2
TGTGCCAGCAGCGTAGTCACCGGAGGGCTTGAGCAGTTCTTC	CASSVVTGGLEQFF	TRBJ2-1	-	-	TRBV9
TGCGCCAGCAGCTTGGTAGCGGGGGGCGGCAATGAGCAGTTCTTC	CASSLVAGGGNEQFF	TRBJ2-1	TRBD2	-	TRBV5-1
TGTGCCACCAGCGTCGGACAGGGCTTAATTGGAAACACCATATATTTT	CATSVGQGLIGNTIYF	TRBJ1-3	TRBD1	-	TRBV15
TGCGCCAGCAGCTTACGGACAGGGGATGGCGGGGAGCTGTTTTTT	CASSLRTGDGGELFF	TRBJ2-2	TRBD1	-	TRBV5-1
TGTGCCAGTAGTACGAACCGCCTGGGAGCAAATCAGCCCCAGCATTTT	CASSTNRLGANQPQHF	TRBJ1-5	-	few	TRBV19
TGCGCCAGCAGCCAAGATCACTTACGCATGAACACTGAAGCTTTCTTT	CASSQDHLRMNTEAFF	TRBJ1-1	-	-	TRBV4-1
TGTGCCAGCAGTTGGGCGGCCACAGGGGGCAATGGCTACACCTTC	CASSWAATGGNGYTF	TRBJ1-2	TRBD1	-	TRBV28
TGTGCCAGCTCCGGGACAGATAACACCGAGAGCTCCTACGAGCAGTACTTC	CASSGTDNTESSYEQYF	TRBJ2-7	TRBD1	once	TRBV27
TGTGCCAGCAGTTACTCCGCAGGGAACACTGAAGCTTTCTTT	CASSYSAGNTEAFF	TRBJ1-1	-	-	TRBV6-6
TGTGCCAGCAGCTTAGACAGCTCCTATAATTCACCCCTCCACTTT	CASSLDSSYNSPLHF	TRBJ1-6	-	few	TRBV7-6
TGTGCCAGCAGCTGGGACAGGGCCCACTCTGGAAACACCATATATTTT	CASSWDRAHSGNTIYF	TRBJ1-3	TRBD1	-	TRBV3-1/TRBV3-2
TGTGCCAGCAGCTTAGATGAGACAGGCGGTTCCTACGAGCAGTACTTC	CASSLDETGGSYEQYF	TRBJ2-7	-	-	TRBV13
TGTGCCAGCAGCCCCTCAGGACAGAACTATGGCTACACCTTC	CASSPSGQNYGYTF	TRBJ1-2	-	-	TRBV9
TGCGCCAGCAGCTTCCAGGGTAATCAAGAGACCCAGTACTTC	CASSFQGNQETQYF	TRBJ2-5	-	-	TRBV5-1
TGTGCCAGCAGCCAACCATCCTGGTCAGGAACCGGGGAGCTGTTTTTT	CASSQPSWSGTGELFF	TRBJ2-2	-	-	TRBV3-1/TRBV3-2